The T cell receptor (beta chain) described here comes from a study of CD8+CD57+ T cells in acquired aplastic anemia. Study-wide background: Approximately 11 million reads, on average, were obtained for CD4+ cells from healthy donors.

There are many counts of this clonotype. The CDR3 length is 15 residues. The germline V gene encodes CDR1 DFQATT and CDR2 SNEGSKA (reference sequence). J gave up 2 bases and V 7 bases, and 11 bases lay outside the gene matches. Investigators profiled TCR beta VDJ and CDR3 from genomic DNA template. TCRdb recomputed calls from the reads with MiXCR, one row per CDR3 protein. The table records around 190,000 distinct CDR3 sequences, 61% of them present only once. This sequence joins TRBV20-1 and TRBJ2-7; 10 bases match TRBD1. The source of this sequence is a human donor in good health. The sample consisted of sorted CD4+, CD8+, or CD8+CD57+ T cells (not recorded which) from PBMCs. CDR3 region: CSGKSPGQGPYEQYF. For the CDR3, the DNA is TGCAGTGGCAAATCGCCGGGACAGGGGCCCTACGAGCAGTACTTC.